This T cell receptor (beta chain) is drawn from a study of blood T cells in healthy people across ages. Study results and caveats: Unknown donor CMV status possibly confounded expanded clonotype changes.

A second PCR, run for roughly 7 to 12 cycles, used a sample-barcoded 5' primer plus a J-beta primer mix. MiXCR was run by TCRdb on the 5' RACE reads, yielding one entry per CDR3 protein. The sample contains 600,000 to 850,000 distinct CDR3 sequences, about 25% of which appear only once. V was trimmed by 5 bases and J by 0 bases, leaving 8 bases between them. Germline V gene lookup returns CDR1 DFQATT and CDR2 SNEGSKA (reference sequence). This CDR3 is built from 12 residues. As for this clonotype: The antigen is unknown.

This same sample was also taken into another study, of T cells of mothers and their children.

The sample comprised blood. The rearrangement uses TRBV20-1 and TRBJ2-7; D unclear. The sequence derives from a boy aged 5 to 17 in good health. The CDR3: CSACPSSYEQYF. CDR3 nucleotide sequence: TGCAGTGCTTGCCCGAGCTCCTACGAGCAGTACTTC.